One and the same sample provided the 24 T cell receptor beta chains below, sequenced in a study of post-analysis software for immune sequencing data. Regarding the study as a whole: Four or five TRBV segments, TRBV5-6, TRBV5-1 and TRBV20-1 among them, were found more frequent in patients than controls.

The library was made from cDNA and included unique molecular identifiers. TCRdb reprocessed the PCR reads with MiXCR, giving one entry per CDR3 protein. The table records 740,000 or so distinct CDR3 sequences, approximately 53% of them present only once. Their recognized antigens are unknown. Material: blood. These receptors were taken from a girl aged 5 to 17 with multiple sclerosis.

This chain links TRBV5-1 with TRBJ2-5, with 11 bases that match TRBD1. The CDR3 is 16 amino acids. V trimming: 4 bases; J trimming: 4 bases; junction bases outside the gene matches: 9. Germline V gene sequence: CDR1 SGHRS, CDR2 YFSETQ. The CDR3 nucleotides are TGCGCCAGCAGCATAAGGCCGGGACAGGGGGGAGAGACCCAGTACTTC. Its translation is CASSIRPGQGGETQYF. The whole variable domain, remainder taken from reference TRBV5-1 and TRBJ2-5, is KAGVTQTPRYLIKTRGQQVTLSCSPISGHRSVSWYQQTPGQGLQFLFEYFSETQRNKGNFPGRFSGRQFSNSRSEMNVSTLELGDSALYLCASSIRPGQGGETQYFGPGTRLLVL.

In this sample, this clonotype turned up a few times. The chain couples TRBV7-9 to TRBJ2-7; no reliable D call. This CDR3 region has 14 residues. Deletions cut 4 bases from V and 3 bases from J, with 13 bases between. Germline CDR1 and CDR2: SEHNR and FQNEAQ (reference sequence). The CDR3 region has the DNA TGTGCCAGCAGCTCCCAAGGCGTGGGCTACGAGCAGTACTTC. It encodes CASSSQGVGYEQYF. Full variable domain (remainder filled in from reference TRBV7-9 and TRBJ2-7): DTGVSQNPRHKITKRGQNVTFRCDPISEHNRLYWYRQTLGQGPEFLTYFQNEAQLEKSRLLSDRFSAERPKGSFSTLEIQRTEQGDSAMYLCASSSQGVGYEQYFGPGTRLTVT.

The V call is TRBV29-1, the J call TRBJ2-1; D is perhaps TRBD1 or TRBD2 (7 bases each). Germline V gives CDR1 SQVTM, CDR2 ANQGSEA. V was shortened by 4 bases and J by 7 bases, with 14 bases between the two germline ends. The CDR3 extends over 13 amino acids. The CDR3 sequence: CSVAFQGGNEQFF. The CDR3 DNA reads TGCAGCGTTGCGTTTCAGGGGGGGAATGAGCAGTTCTTC.

The chain is built from TRBV5-1 and TRBJ2-1; no reliable D call. The CDR3 has 15 residues. Looked up from germline, CDR1 is SGHRS and CDR2 is YFSETQ. The V and J ends lost 5 bases and 0 bases respectively, with 12 bases between them. CDR3 protein: CASRTHSYSYNEQFF. The CDR3 DNA sequence: TGCGCCAGCAGAACCCACAGCTACTCCTACAATGAGCAGTTCTTC.

The chain employs TRBV15 and TRBJ2-7; 7 bases map to TRBD2. CDR3 size: 14 residues. The germline CDR1 and CDR2 sequences are LNHNV and YYDKDF (reference sequence). With 1 base clipped from V and 5 bases from J, the junction kept 5 bases outside the gene matches. The CDR3 sequence: CATSRVGGGNEQYF. The CDR3 DNA follows: TGTGCCACCAGCAGAGTTGGGGGGGGGAACGAGCAGTACTTC.

This chain joins TRBV4-2 and TRBJ2-1, with D tentatively TRBD2 (6 bases). This CDR3 comprises 13 residues. Deletions cut 8 bases from V and 7 bases from J, with 15 bases between. Looked up from germline, CDR1 is LGHNA and CDR2 is YNFKEQ. For the CDR3, the DNA is TGTGCCAGCTGGACGGGAGTAGGTAATGAGCAGTTCTTC. This translates into CASWTGVGNEQFF.

This clonotype is a singleton in its sample. The genes are TRBV29-1 and TRBJ2-7; no reliable D call. V lost 5 bases, J lost 2 bases, and 10 bases lay in between. CDR3 length: 12 amino acids. From germline, CDR1 is SQVTM and CDR2 ANQGSEA. The chain's CDR3 is CSVSHSPYEQYF. For the CDR3, the DNA is TGCAGCGTTTCCCACAGCCCCTACGAGCAGTACTTC.

The V call is TRBV29-1, the J call TRBJ2-1; D unresolved. The germline V gene encodes CDR1 SQVTM and CDR2 ANQGSEA. Trimming pared 8 bases from V and 0 bases from J, leaving 8 bases between. This CDR3 is built from 12 residues. CDR3 sequence (DNA): TGCAGCTTCCCGAGCTCCTACAATGAGCAGTTCTTC. Protein product: CSFPSSYNEQFF.

The chain carries TRBV12-3 or TRBV12-4 and TRBJ1-2; D not certain. V was clipped by 6 bases and J by 1 base, with 9 bases between them. The CDR3 has 13 amino acids. In DNA form, the CDR3 reads TGTGCCAGCAGCCTCCCGGGTAACTATGGCTACACCTTC. Protein: CASSLPGNYGYTF.

V usage is TRBV5-1 and J usage is TRBJ2-3, with 7 positions matching TRBD2. Looked up from germline, CDR1 is SGHRS and CDR2 is YFSETQ. The V gene end was trimmed by 4 bases and the J gene end by 2 bases; junction bases not matched to a gene: 10. The CDR3 runs to 16 residues. This CDR3 is CASSRGKSGVTDTQYF. As DNA, the CDR3 is TGCGCCAGCAGCCGTGGCAAGAGCGGGGTCACAGATACGCAGTATTTT.

This rearrangement joins TRBV29-1 to TRBJ2-3, with D possibly matching TRBD2 (5 bases). This CDR3 is 13 amino acids long. Germline CDR1 SQVTM, CDR2 ANQGSEA. Trimming cost V 4 bases and J 5 bases, with 13 bases left between them. The CDR3 DNA reads TGCAGCGTTGTGGAAGCGGAGGTAGATACGCAGTATTTT. Translating it yields CSVVEAEVDTQYF.

The J gene is TRBJ2-7, the V gene TRBV20-1, with D possibly TRBD2 on 5 matching bases. The J call may be wrong; the DNA end is better matched by TRBJ2-5. The CDR3 contains 13 residues. The germline V gene encodes CDR1 DFQATT and CDR2 SNEGSKA (reference sequence). The CDR3 is CSAPRGGGETQYF. CDR3 in DNA: TGCAGTGCCCCTCGAGGCGGAGGAGAGACCCAGTACTTC.

This sequence joins TRBV20-1 and TRBJ2-1, with 8 bases matching TRBD2. The CDR3 loop spans 15 amino acids. V shed 1 base, J shed 7 bases, and the junction held 9 bases outside the gene matches. Germline V gene data show CDR1 as DFQATT and CDR2 as SNEGSKA (reference sequence). CDR3 nucleotide sequence: TGCAGTGCTAGAGTTCGAAGCGGGAGCCAAAATGAGCAGTTCTTC. Translated: CSARVRSGSQNEQFF.

This clonotype showed up just once. The rearrangement links TRBV7-9 to TRBJ2-5, with D perhaps matching TRBD1 or TRBD2 (5 bases each). Trimming stripped 5 bases from V and 5 bases from J, with 18 bases between. Germline CDR1 and CDR2: SEHNR and FQNEAQ (reference sequence). CDR3 length: 15 amino acids. For the CDR3, the DNA is TGTGCCAGCAGCGACGAGGGGAAAATTACGGAGACCCAGTACTTC. It is translated as CASSDEGKITETQYF.

The chain couples TRBV3-1 to TRBJ1-4; no clear D. Germline V CDR1 and CDR2: LGHDT, YNNKEL (reference sequence). This CDR3 is 12 amino acids long. Between the trimmed V and J ends, which lost 1 base and 8 bases, there was a span of 5 bases. This chain's CDR3 is CASSQGWEKLFF. CDR3 in DNA: TGTGCCAGCAGCCAAGGATGGGAAAAACTGTTTTTT.

The chain links TRBV6-5 to TRBJ2-4; 11 nucleotides align to TRBD2. The end of the DNA fits TRBJ2-7 better, so the J call may be wrong. Looked up from germline, CDR1 is MNHEY and CDR2 is SVGAGI. This CDR3 has 15 amino acids. In DNA form, the CDR3 reads TGTGCCAGCAGTCCGCTGGGACTAGCGGTCTACGAGCAGTACTTC. The encoded protein is CASSPLGLAVYEQYF.

This sequence joins TRBV15 and TRBJ1-1; D possibly corresponds to TRBD1 (5 bases). The CDR3 contains 12 residues. Between the trimmed V and J ends, which lost 7 bases and 4 bases, there was a span of 10 bases. Germline assignment: CDR1 LNHNV and CDR2 YYDKDF (reference sequence). The CDR3 region has the DNA TGTGCCACCACCCCAGGGAGCACTGAAGCTTTCTTT. Amino acid sequence: CATTPGSTEAFF.

V is TRBV4-1 and J is TRBJ2-7; 12 nucleotides line up with TRBD1. The CDR3 is made up of 17 amino acids. Germline CDR1 and CDR2: MGHRA and YSYEKL. V lost 4 bases and J lost 7; bases outside the gene matches: 14. The CDR3 reads CASSLRPLRDRGQEQYF. The CDR3 DNA is TGCGCCAGCAGCCTCAGGCCCCTCAGGGACAGGGGGCAAGAGCAGTACTTC.

The chain recombines TRBV6-1 with TRBJ1-5, with D perhaps matching TRBD1 (5 bases). The CDR3 is 14 amino acids. Trimming took off 5 bases at V and 7 bases at J, with 15 bases between the two ends. The germline V gene encodes CDR1 MNHNS and CDR2 SASEGT. The CDR3 nucleotides are TGTGCCAGCAGTCTCAGGGAGGAGGACCAGCCCCAGCATTTT. Translation gives CASSLREEDQPQHF.

The genes are TRBV20-1 and TRBJ2-1; possible D gene TRBD2, 6 bases. CDR1 is DFQATT and CDR2 is SNEGSKA in the germline V gene (reference sequence). Trimming pared 3 bases from V and 8 bases from J, leaving 17 bases between. This CDR3 is built from 14 residues. In DNA, the CDR3 is TGCAGTGCTAGGGGGGGAGGCTCCTGGGATGAGCAGTTCTTC. This sequence encodes CSARGGGSWDEQFF.

The gene calls are TRBV11-3 and TRBJ2-3, with D possibly being TRBD1 or TRBD2 (5 bases each). With 2 bases removed from V and 6 bases from J, the gap between germline ends came to 9 bases. Germline V lookup: CDR1 SGHNT, CDR2 YENEEA. This CDR3 comprises 13 residues. The CDR3, as DNA: TGTGCCAGCAGCTTATCCAGGGAGGATACGCAGTATTTT. This sequence encodes CASSLSREDTQYF.

The rearrangement links TRBV7-2 to TRBJ1-1, with D uncertain. The V gene lost 3 bases and the J gene lost 1 base, with 12 bases spanning the gap. The CDR3 contains 15 residues. In germline, CDR1 is SGHTA, CDR2 FQGNSA. DNA of the CDR3: TGTGCCAGCAGCTTTGAAGGTTTTCAGAACACTGAAGCTTTCTTT. Protein product: CASSFEGFQNTEAFF.

The rearrangement joins TRBV7-3 to TRBJ2-3; no clear D gene. Germline loops: CDR1 SGHTA, CDR2 FQGTGA. V lost 5 bases and J 1 base, leaving 16 bases between the germline ends. This CDR3 contains 16 residues. The CDR3 loop is CASSPQSPGGTDTQYF. CDR3 bases: TGTGCCAGCAGCCCCCAGTCCCCTGGGGGCACAGATACGCAGTATTTT.

The V and J genes are TRBV12-3 or TRBV12-4 and TRBJ2-7, with D possibly TRBD1 on 5 matching bases. The CDR3 has 19 amino acids. The V gene lost 1 base and the J gene lost 3 bases, with 25 bases spanning the gap. The CDR3 protein is CASSLEAVLGSGLFYEQYF. The CDR3 region has the DNA TGTGCCAGCAGTTTAGAGGCAGTACTCGGGTCAGGGCTATTCTACGAGCAGTACTTC.